The 11 T cell receptor beta chains presented below share a single source sample, sequenced in a study of blood T cell repertoires in COVID-19. The table came from immunoSEQ multiplex PCR; TCRdb's copy has only in-frame clones and leaves some out. The sample holds 180,000 or so clones, 84% seen once. Sequencing was performed on peripheral blood. These receptors all stem from a man in his forties who had recovered from COVID-19.

The chain has TRBV7-9 and TRBJ1-1; possible D gene TRBD1, 5 bases. Germline V gene data show CDR1 as SEHNR and CDR2 as FQNEAQ (reference sequence). The CDR3 contains 15 residues. With 5 bases removed from V and 0 bases from J, the gap between germline ends came to 13 bases. DNA of the CDR3: TGTGCCAGCAGCAGTAAAGAGACAGTGAACACTGAAGCTTTCTTT. The encoded protein is CASSSKETVNTEAFF.

The chain has TRBV30 and TRBJ2-1; tentatively, D is TRBD1 (5 bases). Trimming stripped 4 bases from V and 7 bases from J, with 8 bases between. Germline V gene data show CDR1 as GTSNPN and CDR2 as SVGIG (reference sequence). This CDR3 has 11 amino acids. The CDR3 DNA sequence: TGTGCCTGGACAGGGCGGAATGAGCAGTTCTTC. Its protein product is CAWTGRNEQFF. The whole variable domain, remainder taken from reference TRBV30 and TRBJ2-1, is SQTIHQWPATLVQPVGSPLSLECTVEGTSNPNLYWYRQAAGRGLQLLFYSVGIGQISSEVPQNLSASRPQDRQFILSSKKLLLSDSGFYLCAWTGRNEQFFGPGTRLTVL.

To note about this clone: The same CDR3 arises from other DNA sequences in this sample as well. This chain uses TRBV6-1 with TRBJ2-7; the match to TRBD2 covers 13 bases. Looked up from germline, CDR1 is MNHNS and CDR2 is SASEGT. This CDR3 comprises 15 residues. Trimming removed 2 bases from V and 4 bases from J; junction bases left unmatched: 2. The CDR3 DNA reads TGTGCCAGCAGTGAAAGGACTAGCGGGAGTTACGAGCAGTACTTC. Protein: CASSERTSGSYEQYF.

The V gene is TRBV6-6, the J gene TRBJ2-7; TRBD2 aligns across 10 bases. The ends lost 0 bases at V and 7 bases at J; junction bases unmatched: 6. This CDR3 is built from 15 residues. CDR1 MNHNY and CDR2 SVGAGI come from the germline V gene (reference sequence). The CDR3 DNA follows: TGTGCCAGCAGTTACTCGCCTAGCGGGAGTGGGGAGCAGTACTTC. Translating it yields CASSYSPSGSGEQYF.

The CDR3 reads CASSSSGHQETQYF. The CDR3 DNA sequence: TGTGCCAGCAGCTCTAGCGGCCACCAAGAGACCCAGTACTTC. The chain uses TRBV11-2 and TRBJ2-5; 7 bases match TRBD2. V trimming: 4 bases; J trimming: 0 bases; junction bases outside the gene matches: 2. Germline values: CDR1 SGHAT, CDR2 FQNNGV. This CDR3 spans 14 amino acids. Filled out from reference TRBV11-2 and TRBJ2-5, the complete variable domain reads EAGVAQSPRYKIIEKRQSVAFWCNPISGHATLYWYQQILGQGPKLLIQFQNNGVVDDSQLPKDRFSAERLKGVDSTLKIQPAKLEDSAVYLCASSSSGHQETQYFGPGTRLLVL.

The rearrangement joins TRBV28 to TRBJ1-6, with D possibly matching TRBD1 (6 bases). V lost 8 bases and J lost 3, with 17 bases in between. CDR3 length: 16 residues. Germline CDR1 reads MDHEN; CDR2 reads SYDVKM. CDR3 residues: CASGPDKGDYNSPLHF. The CDR3 region has the DNA TGTGCCAGCGGGCCCGACAAGGGGGACTATAATTCACCCCTCCACTTT.

The chain carries TRBV6-5 and TRBJ1-3; weak D call: TRBD1 (5 bases). Germline V lookup: CDR1 MNHEY, CDR2 SVGAGI. The CDR3 totals 14 residues. Trimming removed 6 bases at V and 2 bases at J, with 11 bases between. The chain's CDR3 is CASSPVGPGNTIYF. The CDR3 DNA follows: TGTGCCAGCAGCCCCGTGGGGCCTGGAAACACCATATATTTT.

The chain recombines TRBV9 with TRBJ1-2; a weak D match, TRBD1 (6 bases). Looked up from germline, CDR1 is SGDLS and CDR2 is YYNGEE. V gave up 4 bases and J gave up 5 bases, with 15 bases separating them. This CDR3 spans 14 amino acids. CDR3 nucleotides: TGTGCCAGCAGCTCAGGGACACAACCTTATGGCTACACCTTC. Its translation is CASSSGTQPYGYTF.

The DNA for the CDR3 is TGTGCCAGCACCCGGGACAGGGGGGCGATGAACACTGAAGCTTTCTTT. Translating gives CASTRDRGAMNTEAFF. This chain joins TRBV4-2 and TRBJ1-1; TRBD1 matches at 11 bases. Germline values: CDR1 LGHNA, CDR2 YNFKEQ. V was clipped by 7 bases and J by 0 bases; unmatched bases: 7. This CDR3 comprises 16 residues.

J is TRBJ2-3 and V is TRBV5-1; TRBD2 aligns across 14 bases. Germline V gene data show CDR1 as SGHRS and CDR2 as YFSETQ. V lost 3 bases to trimming and J lost 4 bases; unmatched junction nucleotides: 13. The CDR3 runs to 19 residues. Written as DNA, the CDR3 is TGCGCCAGCAGCTCGACGGGACCGGGACTAGCGGGAGCCTCAGATACGCAGTATTTT. Its protein is CASSSTGPGLAGASDTQYF. Variable domain in full (rest from reference TRBV5-1 and TRBJ2-3): KAGVTQTPRYLIKTRGQQVTLSCSPISGHRSVSWYQQTPGQGLQFLFEYFSETQRNKGNFPGRFSGRQFSNSRSEMNVSTLELGDSALYLCASSSTGPGLAGASDTQYFGPGTRLTVL.

The V and J genes are TRBV5-4 and TRBJ2-3; D might be TRBD1 (6 bases). Trimming shortened V by 5 bases and J by 4 bases, and 14 bases separated the two germline ends. Germline-derived CDR1 and CDR2 are SGHNT and YYREEE (reference sequence). The CDR3 is 14 residues long. In DNA, the CDR3 is TGTGCCAGCAGTAAGAAACAGGGATCAGATACGCAGTATTTT. As protein: CASSKKQGSDTQYF.